This T cell receptor beta chain was recovered during a study of blood T cells in healthy people across ages. General study points: The recorded TCR beta diversity per million T cells decreased in a roughly linear manner with age. Comparison with aged donors showed that long-lived donors had more naive CD4+ cells and higher diversity.

Approximately 9.2 milliliters was the volume of peripheral blood drawn from each donor. Researchers report isolating at least 6 million PBMCs per sample. This clonotype was seen a handful of times. Its antigen remains unidentified. Using a J-beta primer mix together with a sample-barcoded 5' primer, a second PCR was run for about 6 to 11 cycles. Each CDR3 protein is one row after TCRdb ran MiXCR on the 5' RACE reads. The sample yields over a million distinct CDR3 sequences, 35% to 50% seen once. Per the germline V gene, CDR1 is SEHNR and CDR2 is FQNEAQ (reference sequence). V shed 5 bases, J shed 2 bases, and the junction held 6 bases outside the gene matches. The CDR3 has 15 residues.

The chain links TRBV7-9 to TRBJ2-1; 7 bases are a match to TRBD1. This sequence originates from a woman aged 60-75 years in good health. The source material was blood. CDR3 in DNA: TGTGCCAGCAGCCTCGGGACAGACGCCTACAATGAGCAGTTCTTC. Translation gives CASSLGTDAYNEQFF.